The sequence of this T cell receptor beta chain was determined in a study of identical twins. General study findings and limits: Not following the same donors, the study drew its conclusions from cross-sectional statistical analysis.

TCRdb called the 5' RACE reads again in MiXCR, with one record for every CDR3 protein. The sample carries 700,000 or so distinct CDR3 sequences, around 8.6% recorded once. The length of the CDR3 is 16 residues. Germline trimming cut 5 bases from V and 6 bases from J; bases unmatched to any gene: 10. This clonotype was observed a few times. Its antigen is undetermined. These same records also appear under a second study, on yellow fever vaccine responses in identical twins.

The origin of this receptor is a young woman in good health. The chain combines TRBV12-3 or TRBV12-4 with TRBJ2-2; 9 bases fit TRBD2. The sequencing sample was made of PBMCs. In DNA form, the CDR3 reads TGTGCCAGCAGTATACGACTAGCGGTAGCTCCCGGGGAGCTGTTTTTT. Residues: CASSIRLAVAPGELFF.